This TCR beta chain was profiled in a study of CD8 T cells in ankylosing spondylitis. From germline, CDR1 is LGHDT and CDR2 YNNKEL (reference sequence). The junction had 5 bases not matched to a gene; V was cut back by 2 bases and J by 3 bases. The CDR3 spans 15 residues. Study-wide findings and caveats: There was reportedly significant enrichment of clones that were disease-linked in matched ankylosing spondylitis synovial fluid. In ankylosing spondylitis blood, a motif of eight highly homologous TCR beta variants appeared characteristic. A CD8+ phenotype characterized the disease-linked clones, which were relatively rare in peripheral blood. In synovial fluid and blood from reactive arthritis, some motif variants were previously reported.

Preparation of TCR beta libraries was done by quantitative 5'-RACE with molecular barcodes. MiXCR was run by TCRdb on the 5' RACE reads, yielding one entry per CDR3 protein. This repertoire shows fewer than 400,000 distinct CDR3 sequences, roughly 8% found once; its top ten account for less than 15%. This clonotype was counted between two and nine times. Its cognate antigen is unknown. The genes are TRBV3-1 and TRBJ2-7; the match to TRBD1 covers 9 bases. This clonotype originated in a male donor with ankylosing spondylitis. Sequencing was carried out using blood, either unsorted or a sorted T cell fraction (not recorded which). CDR3 loop: CASSQRTGVIYEQYF. The CDR3 DNA is TGTGCCAGCAGCCAAAGGACAGGGGTTATCTACGAGCAGTACTTC.